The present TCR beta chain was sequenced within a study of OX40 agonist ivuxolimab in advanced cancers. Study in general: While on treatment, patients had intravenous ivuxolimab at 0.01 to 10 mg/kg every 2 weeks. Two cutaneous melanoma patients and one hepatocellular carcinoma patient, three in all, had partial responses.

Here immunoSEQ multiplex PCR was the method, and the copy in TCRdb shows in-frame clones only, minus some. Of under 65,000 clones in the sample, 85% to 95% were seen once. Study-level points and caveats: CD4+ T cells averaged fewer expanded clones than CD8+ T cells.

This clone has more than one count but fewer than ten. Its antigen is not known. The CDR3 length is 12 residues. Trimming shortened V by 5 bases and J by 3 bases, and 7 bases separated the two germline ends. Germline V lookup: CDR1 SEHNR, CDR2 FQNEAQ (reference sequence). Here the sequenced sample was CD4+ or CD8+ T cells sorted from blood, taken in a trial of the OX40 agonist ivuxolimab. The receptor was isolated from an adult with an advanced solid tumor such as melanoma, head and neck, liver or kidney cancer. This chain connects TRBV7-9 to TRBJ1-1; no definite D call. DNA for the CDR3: TGTGCCAGCAGCGTAGTAGACACTGAAGCTTTCTTT. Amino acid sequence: CASSVVDTEAFF.